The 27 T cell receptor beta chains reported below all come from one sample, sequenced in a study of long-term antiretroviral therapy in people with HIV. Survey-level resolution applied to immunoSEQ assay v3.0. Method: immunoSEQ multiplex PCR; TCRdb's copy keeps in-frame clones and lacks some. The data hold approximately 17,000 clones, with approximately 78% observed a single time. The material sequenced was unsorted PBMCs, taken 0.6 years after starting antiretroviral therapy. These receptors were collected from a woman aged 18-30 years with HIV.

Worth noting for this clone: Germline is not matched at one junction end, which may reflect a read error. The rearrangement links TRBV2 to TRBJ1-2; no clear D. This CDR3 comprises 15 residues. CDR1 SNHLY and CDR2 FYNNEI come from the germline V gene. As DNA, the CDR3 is TGTGCCAGCAGGGAAGACGGCCTGAGTGACTATGGCTACACCTTC. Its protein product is CASREDGLSDYGYTF.

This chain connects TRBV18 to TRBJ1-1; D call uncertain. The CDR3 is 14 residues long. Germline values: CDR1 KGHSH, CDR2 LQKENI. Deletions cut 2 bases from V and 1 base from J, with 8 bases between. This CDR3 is CASSPGLENTEAFF. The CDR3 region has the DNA TGTGCCAGCTCACCAGGGTTGGAGAACACTGAAGCTTTCTTT.

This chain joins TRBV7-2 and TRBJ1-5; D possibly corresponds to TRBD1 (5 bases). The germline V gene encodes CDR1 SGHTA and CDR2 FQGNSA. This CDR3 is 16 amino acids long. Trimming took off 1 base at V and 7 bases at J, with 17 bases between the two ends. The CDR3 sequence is CASSLVEGTVGQPQHF. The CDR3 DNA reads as TGTGCCAGCAGCTTAGTGGAAGGGACTGTAGGCCAGCCCCAGCATTTT.

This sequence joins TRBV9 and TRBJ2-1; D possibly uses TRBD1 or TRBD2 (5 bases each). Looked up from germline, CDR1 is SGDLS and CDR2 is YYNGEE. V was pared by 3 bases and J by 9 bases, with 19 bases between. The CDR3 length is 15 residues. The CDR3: CASSGEAVPQGEQFF. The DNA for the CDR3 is TGTGCCAGCAGCGGTGAAGCGGTCCCCCAGGGTGAGCAGTTCTTC.

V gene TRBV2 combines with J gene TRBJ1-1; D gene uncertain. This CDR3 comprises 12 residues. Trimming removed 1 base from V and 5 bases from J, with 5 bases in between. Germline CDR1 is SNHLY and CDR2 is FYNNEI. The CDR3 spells CASSEVPTEAFF. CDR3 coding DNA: TGTGCCAGCAGTGAAGTTCCAACTGAAGCTTTCTTT.

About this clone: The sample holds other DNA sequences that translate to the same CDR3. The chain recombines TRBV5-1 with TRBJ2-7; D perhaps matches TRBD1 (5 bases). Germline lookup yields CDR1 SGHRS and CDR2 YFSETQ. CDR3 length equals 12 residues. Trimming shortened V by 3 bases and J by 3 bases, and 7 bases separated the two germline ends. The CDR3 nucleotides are TGCGCCAGCAGCTCCGACAGCTACGAGCAGTACTTC. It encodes CASSSDSYEQYF.

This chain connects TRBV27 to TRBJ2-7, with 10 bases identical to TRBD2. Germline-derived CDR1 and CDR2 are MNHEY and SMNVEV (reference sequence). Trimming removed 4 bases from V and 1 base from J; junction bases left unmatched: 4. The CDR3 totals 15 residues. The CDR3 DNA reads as TGTGCCAGCAGTTCGCTAGCGGGAGCGTCCTACGAGCAGTACTTC. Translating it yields CASSSLAGASYEQYF.

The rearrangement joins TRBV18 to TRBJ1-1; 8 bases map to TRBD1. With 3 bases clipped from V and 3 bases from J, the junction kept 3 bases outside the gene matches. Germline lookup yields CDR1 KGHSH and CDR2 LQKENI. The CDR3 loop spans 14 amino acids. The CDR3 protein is CASSPGGQDTEAFF. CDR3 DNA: TGTGCCAGCTCACCGGGGGGACAGGACACTGAAGCTTTCTTT.

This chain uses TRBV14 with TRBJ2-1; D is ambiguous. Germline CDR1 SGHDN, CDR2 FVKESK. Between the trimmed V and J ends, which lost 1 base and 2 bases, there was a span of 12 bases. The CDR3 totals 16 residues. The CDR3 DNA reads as TGTGCCAGCAGCCAAGGGAGTAGCTCTCCCTACAATGAGCAGTTCTTC. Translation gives CASSQGSSSPYNEQFF.

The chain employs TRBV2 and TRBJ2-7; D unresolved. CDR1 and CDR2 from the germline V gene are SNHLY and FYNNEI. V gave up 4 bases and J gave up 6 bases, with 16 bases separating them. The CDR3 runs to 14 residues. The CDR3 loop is CASSGVIKDSEQYF. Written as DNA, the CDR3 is TGTGCCAGCAGTGGTGTGATCAAGGATTCCGAGCAGTACTTC.

As DNA, the CDR3 is TGCAGCGTTGAACGGCCGGAGAACACTGAAGCTTTCTTT. Translating gives CSVERPENTEAFF. V and J are TRBV29-1 and TRBJ1-1; D is ambiguous. The CDR3 extends over 13 amino acids. The germline V and J ends were trimmed by 2 bases and 1 base, with 8 bases remaining between them. CDR1 and CDR2 from the germline V gene are SQVTM and ANQGSEA.

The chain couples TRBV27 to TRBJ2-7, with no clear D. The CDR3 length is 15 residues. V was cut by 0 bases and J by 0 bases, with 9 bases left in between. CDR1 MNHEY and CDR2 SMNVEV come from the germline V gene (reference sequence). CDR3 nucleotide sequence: TGTGCCAGCAGTTTATCAGGGTCAAGCTCCTACGAGCAGTACTTC. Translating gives CASSLSGSSSYEQYF.

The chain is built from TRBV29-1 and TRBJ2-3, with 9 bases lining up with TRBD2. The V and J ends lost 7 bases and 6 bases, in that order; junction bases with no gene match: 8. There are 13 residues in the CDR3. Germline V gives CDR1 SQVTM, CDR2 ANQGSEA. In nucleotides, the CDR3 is TGCAGCGCTGCTAGCGGGGTGCGGGATACGCAGTATTTT. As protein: CSAASGVRDTQYF.

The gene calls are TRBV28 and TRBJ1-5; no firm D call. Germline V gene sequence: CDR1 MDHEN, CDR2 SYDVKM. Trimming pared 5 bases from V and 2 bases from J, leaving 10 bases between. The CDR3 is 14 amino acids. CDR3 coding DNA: TGTGCCAGCAGTCCCGGGGATCGCAATCAGCCCCAGCATTTT. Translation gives CASSPGDRNQPQHF.

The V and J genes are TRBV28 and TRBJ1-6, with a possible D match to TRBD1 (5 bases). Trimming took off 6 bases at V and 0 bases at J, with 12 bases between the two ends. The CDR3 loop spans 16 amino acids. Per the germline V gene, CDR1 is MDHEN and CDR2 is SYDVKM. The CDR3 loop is CASSRTDISYNSPLHF. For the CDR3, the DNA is TGTGCCAGCAGCCGAACGGACATCTCCTATAATTCACCCCTCCACTTT.

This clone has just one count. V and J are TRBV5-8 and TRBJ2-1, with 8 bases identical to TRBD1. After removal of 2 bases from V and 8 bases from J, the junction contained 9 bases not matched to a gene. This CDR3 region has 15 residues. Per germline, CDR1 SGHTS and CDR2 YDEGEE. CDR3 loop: CASSFRGRLADEQFF. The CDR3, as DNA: TGTGCCAGCAGCTTCAGGGGGCGCCTAGCCGATGAGCAGTTCTTC.

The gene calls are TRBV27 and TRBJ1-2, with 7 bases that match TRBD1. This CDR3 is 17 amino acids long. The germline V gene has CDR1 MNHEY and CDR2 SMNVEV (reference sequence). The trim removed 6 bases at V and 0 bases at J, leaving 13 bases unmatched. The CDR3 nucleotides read TGTGCCAGCAGCACTTCGATAACAGGGGAAACTAACTATGGCTACACCTTC. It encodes CASSTSITGETNYGYTF.

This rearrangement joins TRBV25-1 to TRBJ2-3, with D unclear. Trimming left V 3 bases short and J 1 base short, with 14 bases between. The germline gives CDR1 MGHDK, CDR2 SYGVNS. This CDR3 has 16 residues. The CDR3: CASSEAPLSGTDTQYF. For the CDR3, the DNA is TGTGCCAGCAGTGAGGCCCCCCTCTCTGGCACAGATACGCAGTATTTT.

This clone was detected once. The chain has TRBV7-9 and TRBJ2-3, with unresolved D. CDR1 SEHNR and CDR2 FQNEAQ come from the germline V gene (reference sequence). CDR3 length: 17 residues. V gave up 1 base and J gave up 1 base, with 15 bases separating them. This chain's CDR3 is CASSLGLEFWGTDTQYF. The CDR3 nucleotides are TGTGCCAGCAGCTTAGGATTGGAGTTTTGGGGCACAGATACGCAGTATTTT.

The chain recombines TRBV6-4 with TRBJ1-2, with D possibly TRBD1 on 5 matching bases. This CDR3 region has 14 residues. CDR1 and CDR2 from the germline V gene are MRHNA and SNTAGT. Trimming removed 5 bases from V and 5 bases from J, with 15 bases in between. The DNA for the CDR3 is TGTGCCAGCAGTACCGGACCGAGGGGTTATGGCTACACCTTC. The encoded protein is CASSTGPRGYGYTF.

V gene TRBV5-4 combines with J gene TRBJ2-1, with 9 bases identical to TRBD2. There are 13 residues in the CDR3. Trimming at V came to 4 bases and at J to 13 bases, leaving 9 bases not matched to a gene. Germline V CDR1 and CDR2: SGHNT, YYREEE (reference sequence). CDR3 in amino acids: CASSPPPSGEQFF. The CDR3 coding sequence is TGTGCCAGCAGCCCTCCCCCTAGCGGGGAACAGTTCTTC.

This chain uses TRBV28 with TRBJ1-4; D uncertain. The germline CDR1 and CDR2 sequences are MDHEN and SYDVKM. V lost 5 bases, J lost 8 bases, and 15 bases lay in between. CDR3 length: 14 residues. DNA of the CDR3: TGTGCCAGCAGTCCTTTAGACGAGGGAGAAAAACTGTTTTTT. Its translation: CASSPLDEGEKLFF.

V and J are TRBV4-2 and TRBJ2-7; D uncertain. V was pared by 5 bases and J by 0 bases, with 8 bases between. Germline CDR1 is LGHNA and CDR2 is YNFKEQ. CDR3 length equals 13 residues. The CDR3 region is CASSWATSYEQYF. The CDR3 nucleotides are TGTGCCAGCAGCTGGGCGACCTCCTACGAGCAGTACTTC.

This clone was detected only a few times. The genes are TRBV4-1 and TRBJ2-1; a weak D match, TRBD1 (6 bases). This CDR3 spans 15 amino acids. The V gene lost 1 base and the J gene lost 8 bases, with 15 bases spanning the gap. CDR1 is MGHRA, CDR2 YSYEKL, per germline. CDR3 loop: CASSQGQGPFDEQFF. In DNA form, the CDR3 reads TGCGCCAGCAGCCAAGGGCAGGGGCCATTCGATGAGCAGTTCTTC.

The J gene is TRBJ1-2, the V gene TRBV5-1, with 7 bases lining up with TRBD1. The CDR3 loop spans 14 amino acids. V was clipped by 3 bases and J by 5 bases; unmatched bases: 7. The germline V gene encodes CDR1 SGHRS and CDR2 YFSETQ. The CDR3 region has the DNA TGCGCCAGCAGCTCAGCAGGGGGAAGATATGGCTACACCTTC. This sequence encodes CASSSAGGRYGYTF.

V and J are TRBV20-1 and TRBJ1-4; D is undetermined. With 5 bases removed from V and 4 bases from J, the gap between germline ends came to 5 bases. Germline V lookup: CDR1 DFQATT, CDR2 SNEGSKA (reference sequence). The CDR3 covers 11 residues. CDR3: CSAHSNEKLFF. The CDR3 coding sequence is TGCAGTGCTCACAGTAATGAAAAACTGTTTTTT.

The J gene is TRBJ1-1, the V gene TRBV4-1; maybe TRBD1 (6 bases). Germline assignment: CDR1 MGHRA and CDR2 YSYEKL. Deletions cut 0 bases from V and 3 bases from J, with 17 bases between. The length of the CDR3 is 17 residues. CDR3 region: CASSQDFVGQPYTEAFF. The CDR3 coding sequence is TGCGCCAGCAGCCAAGATTTTGTCGGACAGCCTTACACTGAAGCTTTCTTT.